The 20 T cell receptor beta chains given below trace back to one sample, sequenced in a study of cytomegalovirus exposure and HLA in healthy donors. The PCR contained 60 Vbeta and 13 Jbeta primers. The data were produced by immunoSEQ multiplex PCR, yet TCRdb's version contains in-frame clones alone and is incomplete. The sample yields about 200,000 clones, 79% seen once. The sample consisted of PBMCs. These receptors were obtained from a male donor in good health and CMV-seropositive.

The chain carries TRBV18 and TRBJ2-3; D unresolved. Per germline, CDR1 KGHSH and CDR2 LQKENI. Trimming cost V 0 bases and J 2 bases, with 9 bases left between them. The CDR3 is 15 amino acids. CDR3 in DNA: TGTGCCAGCTCACCACCCCCGTCGTCCACAGATACGCAGTATTTT. Amino acids: CASSPPPSSTDTQYF.

This rearrangement joins TRBV6-4 to TRBJ2-5, with 9 bases lining up with TRBD1. The DNA end is more similar to TRBJ2-7, so the J call may be wrong. The CDR3 has 15 residues. Germline CDR1 reads MRHNA; CDR2 reads SNTAGT. CDR3 sequence (DNA): TGTGCCAGCAGTGACTCGGGGACAGGGTCTTCCGAGCAGTACTTC. It encodes CASSDSGTGSSEQYF.

V usage is TRBV19 and J usage is TRBJ1-3, with 7 nucleotides matching TRBD1. The CDR3 runs 15 residues. The V and J ends lost 6 bases and 1 base, in that order; junction bases with no gene match: 6. Germline CDR1 and CDR2: LNHDA and SQIVND (reference sequence). DNA of the CDR3: TGTGCCAGTAGCCCGAAGACAGGGTCTGGAAACACCATATATTTT. Translated: CASSPKTGSGNTIYF.

This clone appeared once. V usage is TRBV7-2 and J usage is TRBJ2-7; TRBD1 agrees at 8 bases. The germline V gene has CDR1 SGHTA and CDR2 FQGNSA. CDR3 length equals 15 residues. The J segment lost 4 bases and the V segment lost 4 bases, leaving 9 bases of the junction unmatched. The CDR3 region is CASSSFRTGKYEQYF. CDR3 DNA sequence: TGTGCCAGCAGCTCCTTCCGGACAGGGAAATACGAGCAGTACTTC.

This rearrangement joins TRBV18 to TRBJ1-1; the match to TRBD1 covers 7 bases. Germline loops: CDR1 KGHSH, CDR2 LQKENI. The CDR3 runs 14 residues. The ends lost 0 bases at V and 6 bases at J; junction bases unmatched: 4. The CDR3 DNA sequence: TGTGCCAGCTCACCACCGATGCAGGGGGCTGAAGCTTTCTTT. This codes for CASSPPMQGAEAFF.

This clone was picked up a small number of times. The chain has TRBV9 and TRBJ2-1; 8 bases agree with TRBD2. The V gene end was trimmed by 10 bases and the J gene end by 0 bases; junction bases not matched to a gene: 3. The CDR3 sequence is 13 residues long. CDR1 is SGDLS, CDR2 YYNGEE, per germline. The CDR3 protein is CACGGSSYNEQFF. The CDR3 DNA is TGTGCCTGCGGGGGGAGCTCCTACAATGAGCAGTTCTTC.

V and J are TRBV6-5 and TRBJ2-7; possibly TRBD1 for D (6 bases). V was cut by 5 bases and J by 5 bases, with 19 bases left in between. This CDR3 is 15 amino acids long. Germline V gene sequence: CDR1 MNHEY, CDR2 SVGAGI. The chain's CDR3 is CASSQRQALYDEQYF. Written as DNA, the CDR3 is TGTGCCAGCAGTCAACGACAGGCACTTTATGACGAGCAGTACTTC.

V usage is TRBV7-9 and J usage is TRBJ2-1; D is perhaps TRBD2 (5 bases). Germline CDR1 reads SEHNR; CDR2 reads FQNEAQ (reference sequence). Trimming stripped 5 bases from V and 7 bases from J, with 12 bases between. CDR3 length equals 13 residues. The CDR3 spells CASSLTTSNEQFF. The CDR3 DNA reads as TGTGCCAGCAGCCTTACTACTAGTAATGAGCAGTTCTTC.

This clone appeared once. This sequence joins TRBV10-3 and TRBJ2-5; 8 nucleotides align to TRBD2. The germline V gene encodes CDR1 ENHRY and CDR2 SYGVKD. With 3 bases clipped from V and 4 bases from J, the junction kept 10 bases outside the gene matches. The CDR3 loop spans 16 amino acids. CDR3: CAISDFGREELETQYF. Here the CDR3 DNA reads TGTGCCATCAGTGATTTCGGGCGGGAGGAATTAGAGACCCAGTACTTC.

The chain is built from TRBV10-3 and TRBJ1-5; unclear D gene. Germline V gene lookup returns CDR1 ENHRY and CDR2 SYGVKD. The CDR3 covers 12 residues. V shed 10 bases and J shed 2 bases, with 9 bases lying between them. DNA for the CDR3: TGTGCCACCGGGAGGGGCAATCAGCCCCAGCATTTT. It is translated as CATGRGNQPQHF.

The V and J genes are TRBV2 and TRBJ1-5, with a tentative D call TRBD1 (5 bases). The CDR3 is 13 amino acids. The V gene's germline CDR1 is SNHLY and CDR2 FYNNEI. V was shortened by 2 bases and J by 9 bases, with 11 bases between the two germline ends. CDR3 bases: TGTGCCAGCAGTGAACTCCATCAGGGGCCCCAGCATTTT. It translates to CASSELHQGPQHF.

The V and J genes are TRBV14 and TRBJ2-7; D gene ambiguous. The CDR3 spans 15 residues. V was cut by 2 bases and J by 0 bases, with 11 bases left in between. Per germline, CDR1 SGHDN and CDR2 FVKESK. Here the CDR3 reads CASSQLPTSSYEQYF. The CDR3 bases are TGTGCCAGCAGCCAACTCCCCACATCCTCCTACGAGCAGTACTTC.

This rearrangement joins TRBV18 to TRBJ1-1; D is unclear. The CDR3 covers 13 residues. Germline assignment: CDR1 KGHSH and CDR2 LQKENI. Trimming cost V 8 bases and J 1 base, with 11 bases left between them. The CDR3 nucleotides are TGTGCCAGCCAGTACAGCCAGAACACTGAAGCTTTCTTT. Translating it yields CASQYSQNTEAFF. The full variable domain, with the rest looked up from reference TRBV18 and TRBJ1-1, is NAGVMQNPRHLVRRRGQEARLRCSPMKGHSHVYWYRQLPEEGLKFMVYLQKENIIDESGMPKERFSAEFPKEGPSILRIQQVVRGDSAAYFCASQYSQNTEAFFGQGTRLTVV.

About this clone: One end of the junction fails to match germline, which may point to a read error. The V and J genes are TRBV6-1 and TRBJ2-3, with TRBD2 matching over 10 bases. The CDR3 runs to 13 residues. Germline loops: CDR1 MNHNS, CDR2 SASEGT. Here the CDR3 reads CAGEAGGPDTQYF. The DNA of the CDR3 is TGCGCCGGGGAAGCGGGGGGGCCAGATACGCAGTATTTT.

Concerning this clone itself: One junction end does not reproduce the germline sequence, and a read error may be involved. This chain uses TRBV7-9 with TRBJ1-1; possibly TRBD1 for D (5 bases). The germline CDR1 and CDR2 sequences are SEHNR and FQNEAQ (reference sequence). The CDR3 sequence is 13 residues long. The CDR3 DNA reads TGTTCCAGCAGTCTAGACAGGAACACTGAAGCTTTCTTT. This gives the protein CSSSLDRNTEAFF.

V gene TRBV7-2 combines with J gene TRBJ1-5; 7 nucleotides agree with TRBD1. This CDR3 contains 15 residues. With 4 bases clipped from V and 7 bases from J, the junction kept 10 bases outside the gene matches. The germline V gene encodes CDR1 SGHTA and CDR2 FQGNSA. The CDR3 region is CASSWEDRVGQPQHF. The CDR3 DNA reads as TGTGCCAGCAGCTGGGAAGACAGGGTAGGCCAGCCCCAGCATTTT.

This clone has a single count. This chain links TRBV19 with TRBJ1-5; D ambiguous. The CDR3 length is 12 residues. Germline V lookup: CDR1 LNHDA, CDR2 SQIVND (reference sequence). V dropped 5 bases and J dropped 9 bases, with 11 bases sitting between them. The CDR3 DNA reads as TGTGCCAGTAGTCCCAACCTACGGCCCCAGCATTTT. Translated, it gives CASSPNLRPQHF.

On this clone itself: One end of the junction is discordant with germline, which a read error may explain. The rearrangement joins TRBV7-9 to TRBJ1-1; D uncertain. Germline V gene lookup returns CDR1 SEHNR and CDR2 FQNEAQ (reference sequence). There are 12 residues in the CDR3. CDR3 sequence reads: CSSSFGVTEAFF. In nucleotides, the CDR3 is TGTTCCAGCAGCTTTGGAGTCACTGAAGCTTTCTTT.

This clone was counted only a few times. This rearrangement joins TRBV7-9 to TRBJ1-1; 7 bases match TRBD1. Germline CDR1 and CDR2: SEHNR and FQNEAQ (reference sequence). This CDR3 contains 11 residues. CDR3: CADREIAEAFF. CDR3 DNA sequence: TGTGCTGACAGGGAGATCGCTGAAGCTTTCTTT.

The J gene is TRBJ1-2, the V gene TRBV14; 9 bases fit TRBD1. CDR1 is SGHDN and CDR2 is FVKESK in the germline V gene. The CDR3 length is 17 residues. The V gene end was trimmed by 5 bases and the J gene end by 6 bases; junction bases not matched to a gene: 16. CDR3 amino acids: CASSFFGLGQGGDGYTF. For the CDR3, the DNA is TGTGCCAGCAGCTTCTTCGGCCTGGGACAGGGAGGCGATGGCTACACCTTC.